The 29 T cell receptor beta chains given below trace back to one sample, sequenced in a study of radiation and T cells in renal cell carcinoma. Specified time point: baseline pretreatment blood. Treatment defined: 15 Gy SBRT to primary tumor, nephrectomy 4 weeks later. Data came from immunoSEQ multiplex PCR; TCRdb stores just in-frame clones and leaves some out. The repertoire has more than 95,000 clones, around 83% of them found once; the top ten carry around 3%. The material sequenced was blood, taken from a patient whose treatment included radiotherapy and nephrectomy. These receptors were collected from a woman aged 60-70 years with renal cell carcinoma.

DNA for the CDR3: TGTGCCAGCAGCTTAGCCTACGAGCAGTACTTC. Residues: CASSLAYEQYF. The chain couples TRBV5-4 to TRBJ2-7; D unresolved. Germline V lookup: CDR1 SGHNT, CDR2 YYREEE (reference sequence). The CDR3 length is 11 residues. V lost 2 bases and J lost 2, with 2 bases in between.

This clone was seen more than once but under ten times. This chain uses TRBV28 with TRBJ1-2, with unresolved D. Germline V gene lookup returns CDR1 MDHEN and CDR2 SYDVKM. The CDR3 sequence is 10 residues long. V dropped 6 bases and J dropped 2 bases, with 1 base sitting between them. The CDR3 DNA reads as TGTGCCAGCAGAAACTATGGCTACACCTTC. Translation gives CASRNYGYTF.

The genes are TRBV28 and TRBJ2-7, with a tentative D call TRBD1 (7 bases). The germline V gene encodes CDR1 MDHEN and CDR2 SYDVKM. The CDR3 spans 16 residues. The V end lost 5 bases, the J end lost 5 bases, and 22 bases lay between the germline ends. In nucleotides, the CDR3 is TGTGCCAGCAGTCCGGGGGCAGACAGGGCTCAAGACGAGCAGTACTTC. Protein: CASSPGADRAQDEQYF.

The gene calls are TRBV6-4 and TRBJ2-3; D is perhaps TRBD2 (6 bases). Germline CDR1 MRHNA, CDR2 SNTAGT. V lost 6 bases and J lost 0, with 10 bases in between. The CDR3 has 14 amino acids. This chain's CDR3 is CASRMSGSTDTQYF. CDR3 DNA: TGTGCCAGCAGGATGAGCGGGAGCACAGATACGCAGTATTTT.

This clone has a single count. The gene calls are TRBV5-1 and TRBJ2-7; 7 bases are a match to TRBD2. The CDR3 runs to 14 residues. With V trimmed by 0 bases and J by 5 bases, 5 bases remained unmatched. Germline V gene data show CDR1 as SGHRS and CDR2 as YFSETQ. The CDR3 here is CASSLGGRANEQYF. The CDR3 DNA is TGCGCCAGCAGCTTGGGAGGGAGGGCCAACGAGCAGTACTTC.

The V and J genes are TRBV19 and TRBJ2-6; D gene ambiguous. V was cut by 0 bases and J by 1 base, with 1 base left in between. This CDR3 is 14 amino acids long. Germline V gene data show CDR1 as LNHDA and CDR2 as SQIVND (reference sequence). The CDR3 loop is CASSIESGANVLTF. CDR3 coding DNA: TGTGCCAGTAGTATAGAATCTGGGGCCAACGTCCTGACTTTC.

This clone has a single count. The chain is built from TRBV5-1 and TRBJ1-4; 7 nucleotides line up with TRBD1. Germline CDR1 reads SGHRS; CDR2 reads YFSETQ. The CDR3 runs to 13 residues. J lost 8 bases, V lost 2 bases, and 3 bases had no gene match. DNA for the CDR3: TGCGCCAGCAGCTTCACAGGGGAAGAAAAACTGTTTTTT. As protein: CASSFTGEEKLFF. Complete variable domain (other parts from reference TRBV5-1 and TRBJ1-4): KAGVTQTPRYLIKTRGQQVTLSCSPISGHRSVSWYQQTPGQGLQFLFEYFSETQRNKGNFPGRFSGRQFSNSRSEMNVSTLELGDSALYLCASSFTGEEKLFFGSGTQLSVL.

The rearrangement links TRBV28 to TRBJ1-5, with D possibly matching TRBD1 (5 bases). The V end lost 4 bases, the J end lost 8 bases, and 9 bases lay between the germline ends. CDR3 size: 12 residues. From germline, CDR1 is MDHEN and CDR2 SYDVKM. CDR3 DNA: TGTGCCAGCAGTTCCGGACATAAGCCCCAGCATTTT. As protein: CASSSGHKPQHF.

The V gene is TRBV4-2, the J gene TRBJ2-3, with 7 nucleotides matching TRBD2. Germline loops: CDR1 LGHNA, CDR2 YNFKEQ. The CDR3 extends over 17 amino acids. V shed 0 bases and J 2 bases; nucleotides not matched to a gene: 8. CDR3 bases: TGTGCCAGCAGCCAAGATTGGCTAGCGGTAACCACAGATACGCAGTATTTT. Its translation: CASSQDWLAVTTDTQYF.

The CDR3 sequence: CASSPSWGLMKFF. The CDR3 coding sequence is TGTGCCAGCAGCCCTTCCTGGGGACTGATGAAGTTCTTC. V gene TRBV5-6 combines with J gene TRBJ2-1, with D maybe TRBD2 (6 bases). This CDR3 comprises 13 residues. Deletions cut 4 bases from V and 14 bases from J, with 19 bases between. Germline CDR1 is SGHDT and CDR2 is YYEEEE.

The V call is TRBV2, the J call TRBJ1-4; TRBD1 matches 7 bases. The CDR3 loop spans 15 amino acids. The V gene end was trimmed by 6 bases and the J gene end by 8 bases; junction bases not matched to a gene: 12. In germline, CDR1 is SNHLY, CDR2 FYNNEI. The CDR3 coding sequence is TGTGCCAGCAGCCACCAGGAGGGGGCGGGAGAAAAACTGTTTTTT. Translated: CASSHQEGAGEKLFF.

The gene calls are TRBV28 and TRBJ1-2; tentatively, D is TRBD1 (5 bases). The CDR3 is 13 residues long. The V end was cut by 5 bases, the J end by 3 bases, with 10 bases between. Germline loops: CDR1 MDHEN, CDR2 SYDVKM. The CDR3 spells CASSPGPDYGYTF. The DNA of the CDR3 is TGTGCCAGCAGTCCGGGGCCCGACTATGGCTACACCTTC.

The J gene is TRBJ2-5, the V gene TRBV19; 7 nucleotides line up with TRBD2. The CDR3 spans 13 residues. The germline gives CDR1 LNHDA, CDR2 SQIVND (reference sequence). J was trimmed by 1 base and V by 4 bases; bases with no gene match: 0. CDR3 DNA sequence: TGTGCCAGTAGTACGGGAGGCCAAGAGACCCAGTACTTC. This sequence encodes CASSTGGQETQYF.

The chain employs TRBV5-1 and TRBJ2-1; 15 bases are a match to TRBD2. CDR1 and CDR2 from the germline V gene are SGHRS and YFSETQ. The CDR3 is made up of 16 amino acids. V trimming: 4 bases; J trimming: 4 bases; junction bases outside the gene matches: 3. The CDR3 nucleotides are TGCGCCAGCAGCAGGACTAGCGGGGGGGCGTACAATGAGCAGTTCTTC. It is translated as CASSRTSGGAYNEQFF.

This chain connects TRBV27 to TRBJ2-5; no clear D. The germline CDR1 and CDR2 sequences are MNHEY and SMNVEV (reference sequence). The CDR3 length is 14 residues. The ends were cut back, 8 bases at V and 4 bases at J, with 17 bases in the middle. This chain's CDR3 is CASQDLLKAETQYF. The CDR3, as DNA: TGTGCCAGCCAGGACCTCTTGAAAGCAGAGACCCAGTACTTC.

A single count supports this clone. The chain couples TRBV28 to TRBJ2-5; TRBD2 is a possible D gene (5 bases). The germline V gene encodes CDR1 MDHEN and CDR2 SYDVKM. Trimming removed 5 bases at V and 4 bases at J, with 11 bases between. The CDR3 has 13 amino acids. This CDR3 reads CASSPEVGETQYF. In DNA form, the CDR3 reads TGTGCCAGCAGTCCGGAGGTGGGAGAGACCCAGTACTTC. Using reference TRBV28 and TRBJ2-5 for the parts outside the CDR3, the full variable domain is DVKVTQSSRYLVKRTGEKVFLECVQDMDHENMFWYRQDPGLGLRLIYFSYDVKMKEKGDIPEGYSVSREKKERFSLILESASTNQTSMYLCASSPEVGETQYFGPGTRLLVL.

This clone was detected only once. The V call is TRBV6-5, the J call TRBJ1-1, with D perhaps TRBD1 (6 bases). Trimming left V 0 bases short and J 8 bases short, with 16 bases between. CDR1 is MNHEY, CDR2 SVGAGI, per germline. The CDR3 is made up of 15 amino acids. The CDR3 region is CASSYSGQLTTEAFF. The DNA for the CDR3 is TGTGCCAGCAGTTACTCAGGACAGCTCACTACGGAAGCTTTCTTT.

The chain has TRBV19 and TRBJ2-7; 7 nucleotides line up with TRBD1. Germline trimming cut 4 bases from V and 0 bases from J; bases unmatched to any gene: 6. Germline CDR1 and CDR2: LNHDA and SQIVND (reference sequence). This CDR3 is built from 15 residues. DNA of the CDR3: TGTGCCAGTAGTACCGGGACAGAAATCTCCTACGAGCAGTACTTC. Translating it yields CASSTGTEISYEQYF.

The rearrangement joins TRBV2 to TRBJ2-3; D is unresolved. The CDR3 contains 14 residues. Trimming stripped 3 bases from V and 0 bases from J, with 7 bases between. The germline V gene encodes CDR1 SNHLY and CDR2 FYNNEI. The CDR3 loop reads CASSDTISTDTQYF. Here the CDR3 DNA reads TGTGCCAGCAGTGATACCATAAGCACAGATACGCAGTATTTT.

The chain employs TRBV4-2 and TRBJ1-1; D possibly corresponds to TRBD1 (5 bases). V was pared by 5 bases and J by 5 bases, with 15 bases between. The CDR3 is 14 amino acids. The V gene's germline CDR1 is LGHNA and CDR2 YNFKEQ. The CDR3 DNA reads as TGTGCCAGCAGCTTGCGGGACCGAAGGACTGAAGCTTTCTTT. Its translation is CASSLRDRRTEAFF.

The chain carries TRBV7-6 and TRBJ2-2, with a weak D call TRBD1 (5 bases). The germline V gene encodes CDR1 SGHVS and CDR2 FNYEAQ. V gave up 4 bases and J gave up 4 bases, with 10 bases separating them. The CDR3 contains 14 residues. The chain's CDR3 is CASSYRQSTGELFF. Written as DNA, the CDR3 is TGTGCCAGCAGCTACAGGCAAAGCACCGGGGAGCTGTTTTTT. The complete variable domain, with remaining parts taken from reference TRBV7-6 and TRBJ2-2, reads GAGVSQSPRYKVTKRGQDVALRCDPISGHVSLYWYRQALGQGPEFLTYFNYEAQQDKSGLPNDRFSAERPEGSISTLTIQRTEQRDSAMYRCASSYRQSTGELFFGEGSRLTVL.

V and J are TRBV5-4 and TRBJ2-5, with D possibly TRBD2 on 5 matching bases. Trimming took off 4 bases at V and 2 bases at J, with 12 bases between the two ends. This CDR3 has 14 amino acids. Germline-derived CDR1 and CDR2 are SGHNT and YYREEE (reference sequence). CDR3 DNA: TGTGCCAGCAGCCAGGACGACTATCAAGAGACCCAGTACTTC. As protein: CASSQDDYQETQYF.

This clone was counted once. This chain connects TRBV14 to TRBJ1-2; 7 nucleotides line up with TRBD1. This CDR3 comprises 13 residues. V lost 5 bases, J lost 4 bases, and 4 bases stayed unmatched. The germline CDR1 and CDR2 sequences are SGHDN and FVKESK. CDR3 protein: CASSKGQIYGYTF. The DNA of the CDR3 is TGTGCCAGCAGCAAGGGACAGATCTATGGCTACACCTTC.

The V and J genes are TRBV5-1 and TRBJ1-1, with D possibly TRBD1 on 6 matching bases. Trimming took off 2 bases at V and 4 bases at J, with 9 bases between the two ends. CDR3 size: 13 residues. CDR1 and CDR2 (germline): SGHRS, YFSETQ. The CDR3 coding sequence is TGCGCCAGCAGCTTTCAGGGGCGCACTGAAGCTTTCTTT. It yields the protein CASSFQGRTEAFF.

The CDR3 here is CASSYSNTGRDTQYF. CDR3 nucleotides: TGTGCCAGCAGTTACTCTAATACAGGGCGGGATACGCAGTATTTT. J is TRBJ2-3 and V is TRBV6-5; tentative D call: TRBD1 (6 bases). This CDR3 is built from 15 residues. Germline assignment: CDR1 MNHEY and CDR2 SVGAGI. V lost 0 bases and J 6 bases, leaving 13 bases between the germline ends.

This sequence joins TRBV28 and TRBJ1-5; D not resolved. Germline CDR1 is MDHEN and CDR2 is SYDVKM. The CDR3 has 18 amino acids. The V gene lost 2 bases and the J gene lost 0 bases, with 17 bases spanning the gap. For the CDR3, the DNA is TGTGCCAGCAGTTTAACTACGGGGTTTTCGGGTAGCAATCAGCCCCAGCATTTT. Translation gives CASSLTTGFSGSNQPQHF.

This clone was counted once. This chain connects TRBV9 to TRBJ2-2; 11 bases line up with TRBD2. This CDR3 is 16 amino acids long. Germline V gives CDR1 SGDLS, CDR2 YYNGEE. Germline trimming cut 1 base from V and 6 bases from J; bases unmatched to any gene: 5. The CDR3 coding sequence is TGTGCCAGCAGCGTATTAGCGGGGGGGCCTGCCGGGGAGCTGTTTTTT. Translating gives CASSVLAGGPAGELFF. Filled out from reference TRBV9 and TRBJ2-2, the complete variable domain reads DSGVTQTPKHLITATGQRVTLRCSPRSGDLSVYWYQQSLDQGLQFLIQYYNGEERAKGNILERFSAQQFPDLHSELNLSSLELGDSALYFCASSVLAGGPAGELFFGEGSRLTVL.

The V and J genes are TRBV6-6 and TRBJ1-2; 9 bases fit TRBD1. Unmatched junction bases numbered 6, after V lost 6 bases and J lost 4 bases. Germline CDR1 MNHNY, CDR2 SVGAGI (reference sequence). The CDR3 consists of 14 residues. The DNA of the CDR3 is TGTGCCAGCAGGCGCGGGACAGGGCTCTATGGCTACACCTTC. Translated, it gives CASRRGTGLYGYTF.

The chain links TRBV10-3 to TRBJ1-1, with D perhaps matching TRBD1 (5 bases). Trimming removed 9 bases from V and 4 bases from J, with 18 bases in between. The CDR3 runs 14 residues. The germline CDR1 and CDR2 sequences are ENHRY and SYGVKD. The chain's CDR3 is CAIRGTDKLTEAFF. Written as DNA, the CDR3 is TGTGCCATAAGAGGGACCGACAAACTCACTGAAGCTTTCTTT.